The 30 T cell receptor beta chains presented below share a single source sample, sequenced in a study of post-analysis software for immune sequencing data (dated by TCRdb to the mid-2010s). Summary of the overall study and its limitations: Significantly higher frequencies in patients than in controls were found for about five TRBV segments, including TRBV5-6, TRBV5-1 and TRBV20-1.

No cognate antigen is known for these TCRs. Libraries were made using PCR. Sequencer: Illumina HiSeq 2500. To reduce PCR and sequencing biases, unique molecular identifiers were built into the TCR beta cDNA libraries. The raw public data were reprocessed by TCRdb itself: fastp quality trimming at Q25, MiXCR clonotype calling, in-frame beta chains only. CDR3 protein duplicates are merged, each entry listing the most common genes and DNA. The sample table shows about 810,000 distinct CDR3 sequences, and roughly half are seen once. The biggest ten clones account for roughly 4.4% of the sample. Sequenced: blood. All receptors come from a girl between 5 and 17 years old with multiple sclerosis.

Only one count was recorded for this clonotype. The chain couples TRBV12-3 or TRBV12-4 to TRBJ1-1; D uncertain. With 5 bases removed from V and 4 bases from J, the gap between germline ends came to 14 bases. There are 14 residues in the CDR3. The CDR3 sequence is CASSGRRASTEAFF. The CDR3 coding sequence is TGTGCCAGCAGTGGGAGGAGAGCCTCCACTGAAGCTTTCTTT.

This chain joins TRBV4-1 and TRBJ1-2, with TRBD1 matching 11 bases. Germline V CDR1 and CDR2: MGHRA, YSYEKL. This CDR3 has 15 residues. Trimming cost V 3 bases and J 6 bases; bases outside gene matches: 6. This chain's CDR3 is CASSHPRTGGDGYTF. The CDR3 coding sequence is TGCGCCAGCAGCCATCCTAGGACAGGGGGCGATGGCTACACCTTC.

This sequence joins TRBV29-1 and TRBJ1-2; possibly TRBD1 for D (5 bases). This CDR3 has 12 residues. Between the trimmed V and J ends, which lost 3 bases and 8 bases, there was a span of 13 bases. The V gene's germline CDR1 is SQVTM and CDR2 ANQGSEA. For the CDR3, the DNA is TGCAGCGTTGATGCAGGGCGGGAAGGCTACACCTTC. This translates into CSVDAGREGYTF.

V is TRBV24-1 and J is TRBJ2-1; no clear D. The CDR3 is 16 residues long. Looked up from germline, CDR1 is KGHDR and CDR2 is SFDVKD. V lost 4 bases and J lost 1, with 13 bases in between. This chain's CDR3 is CATSDPRPGSYNEQFF. CDR3 coding DNA: TGTGCCACCAGTGACCCGAGGCCGGGTTCCTACAATGAGCAGTTCTTC.

The chain employs TRBV2 and TRBJ2-1; 7 positions agree with TRBD2. J lost 15 bases, V lost 3 bases, and 8 bases had no gene match. The germline V gene has CDR1 SNHLY and CDR2 FYNNEI. The CDR3 runs 12 residues. This CDR3 is CASSDGGSVRFF. CDR3 DNA: TGTGCCAGCAGTGACGGCGGGAGCGTAAGGTTCTTC.

This clonotype was recorded a few times. The CDR3 here is CASSPNTGLAAYNEQFF. CDR3 bases: TGTGCCAGCAGTCCTAACACGGGACTAGCGGCCTACAATGAGCAGTTCTTC. This chain uses TRBV12-3 or TRBV12-4 with TRBJ2-1, with 11 bases aligning to TRBD2. The CDR3 loop spans 17 amino acids. V gave up 5 bases and J gave up 2 bases; unmatched junction bases: 8.

The chain uses TRBV7-9 and TRBJ2-2; D is unclear. Germline V gene lookup returns CDR1 SEHNR and CDR2 FQNEAQ (reference sequence). The length of the CDR3 is 14 residues. Trimming took off 3 bases at V and 3 bases at J, with 8 bases between the two ends. The CDR3 loop reads CASSFKQYTGELFF. The CDR3 nucleotides read TGTGCCAGCAGCTTTAAACAGTACACCGGGGAGCTGTTTTTT.

This clonotype showed up just a few times. The gene calls are TRBV27 and TRBJ2-7, with TRBD1 identical over 8 bases. With 3 bases clipped from V and 6 bases from J, the junction kept 13 bases outside the gene matches. Germline V gives CDR1 MNHEY, CDR2 SMNVEV (reference sequence). The CDR3 is 16 amino acids. The DNA for the CDR3 is TGTGCCAGCAGTTTTTTACCCGGACAGGGCTACCCCGAGCAGTACTTC. It is translated as CASSFLPGQGYPEQYF.

The CDR3 DNA is TGCAGCGTTGAAAACAACCTAGTTAGGGATGAGCAGTTCTTC. This translates into CSVENNLVRDEQFF. V is TRBV29-1 and J is TRBJ2-1, with unresolved D. This CDR3 region has 14 residues. Trimming shortened V by 2 bases and J by 8 bases, and 16 bases separated the two germline ends. Germline CDR1 SQVTM, CDR2 ANQGSEA.

The genes are TRBV29-1 and TRBJ2-7; D is possibly TRBD2 (6 bases). The CDR3 extends over 14 amino acids. CDR1 and CDR2 from the germline V gene are SQVTM and ANQGSEA. V lost 4 bases and J 0 bases, leaving 13 bases between the germline ends. This chain's CDR3 is CSVGASASSYEQYF. CDR3 DNA sequence: TGCAGCGTTGGGGCTAGCGCTAGCTCCTACGAGCAGTACTTC.

This clonotype was observed a handful of times. This chain links TRBV18 with TRBJ1-2, with 7 positions matching TRBD1. The junction had 13 bases not matched to a gene; V was cut back by 2 bases and J by 7 bases. The germline V gene has CDR1 KGHSH and CDR2 LQKENI. The CDR3 sequence is 16 residues long. The CDR3 coding sequence is TGTGCCAGCTCACCATCAACCGGGACAGTGAGGATTGGCTACACCTTC. Its translation is CASSPSTGTVRIGYTF.

This clonotype appeared a single time. Being one base from a much bigger clone, this may be a read error. The rearrangement joins TRBV20-1 to TRBJ2-7, with D unresolved. Germline V gives CDR1 DFQATT, CDR2 SNEGSKA (reference sequence). V lost 3 bases and J 2 bases, leaving 5 bases between the germline ends. The CDR3 extends over 11 amino acids. DNA of the CDR3: TGCAGTGCTAGTAGGACCTACGAGCAGTACTTC. Its translation: CSASRTYEQYF.

The chain links TRBV7-9 to TRBJ2-7, with unresolved D. This CDR3 has 12 residues. Looked up from germline, CDR1 is SEHNR and CDR2 is FQNEAQ (reference sequence). V gave up 6 bases and J gave up 2 bases, with 8 bases separating them. CDR3 region: CASSHAPYEQYF. The DNA of the CDR3 is TGTGCCAGCAGTCACGCCCCCTACGAGCAGTACTTC.

This clonotype was counted a single time. The chain joins TRBV19 to TRBJ2-5; TRBD2 aligns across 7 bases. TRBJ2-7 explains the end of the DNA better; the J call may be wrong. Germline V lookup: CDR1 LNHDA, CDR2 SQIVND (reference sequence). The CDR3 totals 15 residues. CDR3 coding DNA: TGTGCCAGTAGTATATCCTCTGGCGGGAGAGGCGAGCAGTACTTC. Translated, it gives CASSISSGGRGEQYF.

This clonotype was detected a few times. V gene TRBV5-5 combines with J gene TRBJ1-2; D gene uncertain. The V gene's germline CDR1 is SGHKS and CDR2 YYEKEE (reference sequence). V lost 7 bases to trimming and J lost 4 bases, with 14 bases between them. CDR3 length: 13 amino acids. DNA for the CDR3: TGTGCCAGCGGTCCCCCAGGCGGCTATGGCTACACCTTC. Translated: CASGPPGGYGYTF.

The rearrangement uses TRBV5-1 and TRBJ2-5; 9 bases are a match to TRBD2. Germline CDR1 reads SGHRS; CDR2 reads YFSETQ. This CDR3 spans 15 amino acids. The junction had 4 bases not matched to a gene; V was cut back by 0 bases and J by 4 bases. CDR3 region: CASSLEGSGGETQYF. For the CDR3, the DNA is TGCGCCAGCAGCTTGGAAGGTAGCGGGGGAGAGACCCAGTACTTC.

The chain combines TRBV11-2 with TRBJ2-1; D is uncertain. This CDR3 spans 12 amino acids. V shed 2 bases and J shed 9 bases, with 8 bases lying between them. Per germline, CDR1 SGHAT and CDR2 FQNNGV. The CDR3 DNA reads TGTGCCAGCAGCTTACTCAGAGTTGAGCAGTTCTTC. Amino acid sequence: CASSLLRVEQFF.

This clonotype was counted between two and nine times. The chain's CDR3 is CASSLDRRANYGYTF. As DNA, the CDR3 is TGTGCCAGCAGCTTAGATAGGAGAGCTAACTATGGCTACACCTTC. The V and J genes are TRBV11-2 and TRBJ1-2; no definite D call. Germline assignment: CDR1 SGHAT and CDR2 FQNNGV. V was trimmed by 0 bases and J by 0 bases, leaving 8 bases between them. The CDR3 runs 15 residues.

This clonotype was counted a few times. The chain joins TRBV7-2 to TRBJ2-5, with a tentative D call TRBD2 (6 bases). The germline V and J ends were trimmed by 0 bases and 3 bases, with 11 bases remaining between them. This CDR3 contains 15 residues. CDR1 SGHTA and CDR2 FQGNSA come from the germline V gene. CDR3 in amino acids: CASSLAGTEEETQYF. As DNA, the CDR3 is TGTGCCAGCAGCTTAGCCGGGACTGAAGAAGAGACCCAGTACTTC.

This clonotype was observed a few times. This chain joins TRBV29-1 and TRBJ2-1, with D unresolved. CDR3 length equals 12 residues. V was clipped by 4 bases and J by 6 bases, with 10 bases between them. Germline values: CDR1 SQVTM, CDR2 ANQGSEA. CDR3 in amino acids: CSVVQVLNEQFF. CDR3 sequence (DNA): TGCAGCGTTGTTCAGGTACTCAATGAGCAGTTCTTC.

The V gene is TRBV10-3, the J gene TRBJ2-5; 9 bases are shared with TRBD2. The V segment lost 10 bases and the J segment 3 bases; nucleotides outside the gene matches: 9. The CDR3 is 14 residues long. Germline CDR1 and CDR2: ENHRY and SYGVKD. The CDR3, as DNA: TGTGCCACTCGAAGGGTAGCGGGGGAAGAGACCCAGTACTTC. As protein: CATRRVAGEETQYF.

The chain couples TRBV20-1 to TRBJ1-2; 7 nucleotides match TRBD1. The junction had 17 bases not matched to a gene; V was cut back by 5 bases and J by 8 bases. The CDR3 is 15 amino acids. Germline V gene data show CDR1 as DFQATT and CDR2 as SNEGSKA (reference sequence). The DNA of the CDR3 is TGCAGTGCTCAACCCCCTGACAGGGCCACTAGAGGCTACACCTTC. This sequence encodes CSAQPPDRATRGYTF.

This clonotype was picked up a small number of times. The chain carries TRBV14 and TRBJ2-1; 12 bases match TRBD2. Germline lookup yields CDR1 SGHDN and CDR2 FVKESK. V lost 4 bases, J lost 8 bases, and 12 bases stayed unmatched. The length of the CDR3 is 17 residues. CDR3 in amino acids: CASSPITSGGSLDEQFF. Written as DNA, the CDR3 is TGTGCCAGCAGCCCCATTACTAGCGGGGGGTCTTTGGATGAGCAGTTCTTC.

This clonotype showed up just a few times. V is TRBV27 and J is TRBJ1-1, with 7 positions matching TRBD1. J gave up 3 bases and V 7 bases, and 8 bases lay outside the gene matches. Germline CDR1 MNHEY, CDR2 SMNVEV (reference sequence). This CDR3 contains 14 residues. The CDR3 coding sequence is TGTGCCAGCAACCGACAGGGTATGGACACTGAAGCTTTCTTT. Its protein is CASNRQGMDTEAFF.

V gene TRBV5-1 combines with J gene TRBJ2-7; TRBD1 matches at 9 bases. Germline loops: CDR1 SGHRS, CDR2 YFSETQ. The CDR3 loop spans 15 amino acids. V was pared by 0 bases and J by 6 bases, with 7 bases of the junction left unmatched. This chain's CDR3 is CASSLAGTGMSEQYF. The CDR3 nucleotides read TGCGCCAGCAGCTTGGCCGGGACAGGGATGAGCGAGCAGTACTTC.

This clonotype was seen a few times. The rearrangement uses TRBV7-2 and TRBJ2-1, with TRBD2 identical over 9 bases. Germline lookup yields CDR1 SGHTA and CDR2 FQGNSA. The CDR3 sequence is 17 residues long. Trimming removed 10 bases from V and 4 bases from J; junction bases left unmatched: 17. CDR3 in amino acids: CATKRGGGAVVYNEQFF. In DNA, the CDR3 is TGTGCCACAAAAAGAGGCGGGGGGGCTGTCGTTTACAATGAGCAGTTCTTC.

The table lists this clonotype with a few counts. The chain couples TRBV5-1 to TRBJ2-1, with TRBD2 matching over 7 bases. The CDR3 totals 19 residues. After removal of 4 bases from V and 1 base from J, the junction contained 17 bases not matched to a gene. The germline V gene encodes CDR1 SGHRS and CDR2 YFSETQ. The CDR3 reads CASSPTLGSGILSYNEQFF. The CDR3 DNA is TGCGCCAGCAGCCCTACTTTAGGAAGCGGGATCTTGTCCTACAATGAGCAGTTCTTC. Full variable domain (missing parts from reference TRBV5-1 and TRBJ2-1): KAGVTQTPRYLIKTRGQQVTLSCSPISGHRSVSWYQQTPGQGLQFLFEYFSETQRNKGNFPGRFSGRQFSNSRSEMNVSTLELGDSALYLCASSPTLGSGILSYNEQFFGPGTRLTVL.

V usage is TRBV29-1 and J usage is TRBJ2-1; TRBD1 agrees at 7 bases. This CDR3 is 17 amino acids long. With 6 bases clipped from V and 0 bases from J, the junction kept 14 bases outside the gene matches. Per the germline V gene, CDR1 is SQVTM and CDR2 is ANQGSEA. Written as DNA, the CDR3 is TGCAGCGTGCCCGGGACAGCGACTTTCCTCTCCTACAATGAGCAGTTCTTC. Translating it yields CSVPGTATFLSYNEQFF.

This clonotype was counted once. The CDR3 DNA is TGTGCCAGCTGCTACACAGGGGTTCCCGGTGAGCAGTTCTTC. Its translation: CASCYTGVPGEQFF. V gene TRBV12-3 or TRBV12-4 combines with J gene TRBJ2-1; 7 nucleotides match TRBD1. This CDR3 region has 14 residues. The ends lost 8 bases at V and 9 bases at J; junction bases unmatched: 13.

The chain joins TRBV6-6 to TRBJ1-2, with 9 nucleotides matching TRBD1. CDR1 is MNHNY and CDR2 is SVGAGI in the germline V gene (reference sequence). Trimming removed 4 bases from V and 2 bases from J; junction bases left unmatched: 5. CDR3 length equals 15 residues. The CDR3 loop reads CASSSPGQGNYGYTF. The CDR3 nucleotides are TGTGCCAGCAGTTCCCCGGGACAGGGAAACTATGGCTACACCTTC.